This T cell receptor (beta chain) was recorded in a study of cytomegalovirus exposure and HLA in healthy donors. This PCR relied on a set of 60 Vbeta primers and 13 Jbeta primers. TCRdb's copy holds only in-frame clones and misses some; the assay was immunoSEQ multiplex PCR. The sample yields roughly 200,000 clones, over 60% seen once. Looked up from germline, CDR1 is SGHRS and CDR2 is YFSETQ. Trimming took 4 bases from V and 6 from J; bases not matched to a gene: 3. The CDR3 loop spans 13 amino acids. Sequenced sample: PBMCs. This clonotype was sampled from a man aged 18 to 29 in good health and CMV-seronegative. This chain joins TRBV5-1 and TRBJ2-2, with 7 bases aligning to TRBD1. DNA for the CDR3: TGCGCCAGCAGCGTGGGGACAGCCGGGGAGCTGTTTTTT. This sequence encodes CASSVGTAGELFF. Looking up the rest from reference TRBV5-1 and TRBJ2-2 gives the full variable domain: KAGVTQTPRYLIKTRGQQVTLSCSPISGHRSVSWYQQTPGQGLQFLFEYFSETQRNKGNFPGRFSGRQFSNSRSEMNVSTLELGDSALYLCASSVGTAGELFFGEGSRLTVL.